The T cell receptor (beta chain) described here comes from a study of prognosis after radiotherapy for stage I lung cancer. Study-level background: Distant metastases struck a handful of patients a median of about 7 months after radiotherapy; some 15 showed no significant progression.

Germline V lookup: CDR1 MNHEY, CDR2 SVGEGT. The CDR3 is made up of 15 amino acids. V lost 4 bases and J lost 6; bases outside the gene matches: 12. It was by two-round multiplex PCR that TCR beta CDR3 was amplified from genomic DNA. With primers specific to each TRBV and TRBJ gene, the first-round PCR was performed. Each CDR3 protein gets one entry after TCRdb re-called the multiplex PCR reads with MiXCR. The top ten hold approximately 15% of the sample, which has approximately 28,000 distinct CDR3 sequences, 42% seen once. The sample holds one count of this clonotype. The starting material was PBMCs, obtained before or after stereotactic body radiation therapy (not recorded which). This chain links TRBV6-2 or TRBV6-3 with TRBJ2-7, with TRBD1 matching over 7 bases. The TCR comes from a donor aged 50 or older with non-small cell lung cancer. This CDR3 reads CASSSCRQGRREQYF. CDR3 DNA sequence: TGTGCCAGCAGTTCGTGCCGACAGGGTCGTCGCGAGCAGTACTTC.